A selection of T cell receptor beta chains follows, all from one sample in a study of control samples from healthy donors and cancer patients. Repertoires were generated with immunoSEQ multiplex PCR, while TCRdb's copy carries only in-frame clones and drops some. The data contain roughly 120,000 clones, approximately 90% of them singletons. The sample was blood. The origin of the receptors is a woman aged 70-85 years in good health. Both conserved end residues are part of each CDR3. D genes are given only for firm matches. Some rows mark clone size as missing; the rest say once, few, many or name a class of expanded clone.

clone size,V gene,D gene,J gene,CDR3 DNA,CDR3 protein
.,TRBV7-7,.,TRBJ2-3,TGTGCCAGCAGCTTTCTGCGGGGGCCAAGCACAGATACGCAGTATTTT,CASSFLRGPSTDTQYF
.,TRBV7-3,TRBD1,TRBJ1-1,TGTGCCAGCAGTCGACAGGGAGGGAACACTGAAGCTTTCTTT,CASSRQGGNTEAFF
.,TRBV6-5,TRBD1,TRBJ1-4,TGTGCCAGCAGTTCGGACAGGGGAAGGAAAAAACTGTTTTTT,CASSSDRGRKKLFF
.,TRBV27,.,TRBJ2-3,TGTGCCAGCAGTTTTTGGAGCACAGATACGCAGTATTTT,CASSFWSTDTQYF
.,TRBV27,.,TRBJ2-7,TGTGCCAGCAGTTTAGATAGGTACGAGCAGTACTTC,CASSLDRYEQYF
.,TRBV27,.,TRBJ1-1,TGTGCCAGCAGTTTATCCGGAACGCCAATGTTCTTT,CASSLSGTPMFF
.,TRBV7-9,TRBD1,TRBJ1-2,TGTGCCAGCAGCTCAGGATTCGGGACAGACTATGGCTACACCTTC,CASSSGFGTDYGYTF
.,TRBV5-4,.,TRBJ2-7,TGTGCCAGCAGCTTGGCCGGCAGGGCCCACGAGCAGTACTTC,CASSLAGRAHEQYF
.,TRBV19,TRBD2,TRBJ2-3,TGTGCCAGTGAGCCTCGGGGACTAGCGGGGGCAGGGCAGTATTTT,CASEPRGLAGAGQYF
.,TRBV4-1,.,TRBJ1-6,TGCGCCAGCAGCCAAGTTCATTATAATTCACCCCTCCACTTT,CASSQVHYNSPLHF
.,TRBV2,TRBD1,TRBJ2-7,TGTGCCAGCAGTGAAACTACGGGGACAGGGAGTCTGCAGTACTTC,CASSETTGTGSLQYF
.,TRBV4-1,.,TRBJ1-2,TGCGCCAGCAGCCAAGACTTCTCTCCTAACTATGGCTACACCTTC,CASSQDFSPNYGYTF
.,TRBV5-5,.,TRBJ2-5,TGTGCCAGCAGCTTGGAGGGGACGGAGGCAGAGACCCAGTACTTC,CASSLEGTEAETQYF
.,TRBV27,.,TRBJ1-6,TGTGCCAGCAGTTTGGGGATGACCTATAATTCACCCCTCCACTTT,CASSLGMTYNSPLHF
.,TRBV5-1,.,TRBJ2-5,TGCGCCAGCAGCTTAGGCGGAGTACAAGAGACCCAGTACTTC,CASSLGGVQETQYF
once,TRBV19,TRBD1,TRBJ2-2,TGTGCCAGTAGTAAGGACAGGGATGGCACCGGGGAGCTGTTTTTT,CASSKDRDGTGELFF
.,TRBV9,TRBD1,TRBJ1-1,TGTGCCAGCAGCCCCAGGGACAGGGTGGGTACTGAAGCTTTCTTT,CASSPRDRVGTEAFF
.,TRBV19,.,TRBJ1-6,TGTGCCAGTAGTCCGGGGTTGAATTCACCCCTCCACTTT,CASSPGLNSPLHF
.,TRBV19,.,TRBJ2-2,TGTGCCAGTAGCGCGGGTCCTCTTGACACCGGGGAGCTGTTTTTT,CASSAGPLDTGELFF
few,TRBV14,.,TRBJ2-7,TGTGCCAGCAGCTCCCTAGGGCCCTCCTACGAGCAGTACTTC,CASSSLGPSYEQYF
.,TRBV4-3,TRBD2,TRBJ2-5,TGCGCCAGCAGCCAAGATACGTCTCGGGGGGAGTACCAAGAGACCCAGTACTTC,CASSQDTSRGEYQETQYF
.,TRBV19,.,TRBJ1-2,TGTGCCAGTAGGGTCCAGGGGAACTATGGCTACACCTTC,CASRVQGNYGYTF